These 7 T cell receptor beta chains were all obtained from the same sample, sequenced in a study of blood T cell repertoires in COVID-19. TCRdb's table, derived via immunoSEQ multiplex PCR, lists solely in-frame clones and lacks some. Of 80,000 to 90,000 clones in the sample, roughly three quarters were seen once. The sequencing input was peripheral blood. All receptors come from a man between 65 and 80 years old with acute or convalescent COVID-19.

The V and J genes are TRBV7-6 and TRBJ1-1; D might be TRBD1 (6 bases). CDR3 length equals 14 residues. CDR1 and CDR2 (germline): SGHVS, FNYEAQ. V was cut by 1 base and J by 0 bases, with 6 bases left in between. The CDR3 nucleotides are TGTGCCAGCAGCTTAGGGGACATGAACACTGAAGCTTTCTTT. It encodes CASSLGDMNTEAFF.

This clone was recorded at least ten times. The chain links TRBV29-1 to TRBJ1-6; tentatively, D is TRBD1 (6 bases). Germline values: CDR1 SQVTM, CDR2 ANQGSEA. Trimming took 8 bases from V and 0 from J, leaving 17 bases between them. This CDR3 region has 16 residues. This CDR3 reads CSQGPHWSSYNSPLHF. In DNA form, the CDR3 reads TGCAGCCAGGGGCCACACTGGAGCTCCTATAATTCACCCCTCCACTTT.

The chain carries TRBV6-1 and TRBJ2-7; perhaps TRBD1 as D (6 bases). Germline lookup yields CDR1 MNHNS and CDR2 SASEGT. The CDR3 has 13 residues. V was clipped by 0 bases and J by 5 bases, with 8 bases between them. The CDR3 bases are TGTGCCAGCAGTGAAGCTGGGGGCCACGAGCAGTACGTC. It encodes CASSEAGGHEQYV.

CDR3 in DNA: TGTGCCAGCAGTAGCAGGGGTCAAGAGACCCAGTACTTC. The encoded protein is CASSSRGQETQYF. V usage is TRBV28 and J usage is TRBJ2-5, with D possibly being TRBD1 (6 bases). The germline V and J ends were trimmed by 5 bases and 2 bases, with 9 bases remaining between them. This CDR3 region has 13 residues. The germline V gene has CDR1 MDHEN and CDR2 SYDVKM.

The chain links TRBV3-1 (or the pseudogene TRBV3-2) to TRBJ2-7; 7 bases map to TRBD2. There are 13 residues in the CDR3. V shed 4 bases, J shed 3 bases, and the junction held 3 bases outside the gene matches. CDR1 is LGHDT, CDR2 YNNKEL, per germline (reference sequence). The CDR3 region is CASSLGLDYEQYF. Written as DNA, the CDR3 is TGTGCCAGCAGCCTCGGACTAGACTACGAGCAGTACTTC.

The chain links TRBV11-2 to TRBJ1-1; the D is unclear. The CDR3 runs to 14 residues. The V end was cut by 2 bases, the J end by 11 bases, with 18 bases between. CDR1 and CDR2 (germline): SGHAT, FQNNGV. CDR3 amino acids: CASSLTRERSEAFF. The CDR3 DNA is TGTGCCAGCAGCTTAACGAGAGAGCGCTCGGAGGCTTTCTTT.

DNA of the CDR3: TGTGCCAGCAGCCTTGTAGGTGCGGTAACCGGGGAGCTGTTTTTT. Its translation is CASSLVGAVTGELFF. V is TRBV5-4 and J is TRBJ2-2; no clear D. V lost 4 bases to trimming and J lost 5 bases, with 15 bases between them. CDR1 and CDR2 from the germline V gene are SGHNT and YYREEE (reference sequence). The CDR3 runs to 15 residues.